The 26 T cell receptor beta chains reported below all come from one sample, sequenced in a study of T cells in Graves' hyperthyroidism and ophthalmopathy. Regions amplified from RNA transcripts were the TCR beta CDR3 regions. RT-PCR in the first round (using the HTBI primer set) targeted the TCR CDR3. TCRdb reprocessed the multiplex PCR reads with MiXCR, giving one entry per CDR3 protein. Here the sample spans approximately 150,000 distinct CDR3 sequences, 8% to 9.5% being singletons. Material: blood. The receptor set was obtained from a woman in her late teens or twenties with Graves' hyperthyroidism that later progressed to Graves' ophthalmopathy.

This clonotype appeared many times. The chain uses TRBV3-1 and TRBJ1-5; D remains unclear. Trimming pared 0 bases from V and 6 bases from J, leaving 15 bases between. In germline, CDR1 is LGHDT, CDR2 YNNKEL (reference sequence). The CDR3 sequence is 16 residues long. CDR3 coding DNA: TGTGCCAGCAGCCAAGACAACGGAGGTTTAGGTCAGCCCCAGCATTTT. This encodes CASSQDNGGLGQPQHF. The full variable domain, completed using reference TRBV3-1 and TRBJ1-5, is DTAVSQTPKYLVTQMGNDKSIKCEQNLGHDTMYWYKQDSKKFLKIMFSYNNKELIINETVPNRFSPKSPDKAHLNLHINSLELGDSAVYFCASSQDNGGLGQPQHFGDGTRLSIL.

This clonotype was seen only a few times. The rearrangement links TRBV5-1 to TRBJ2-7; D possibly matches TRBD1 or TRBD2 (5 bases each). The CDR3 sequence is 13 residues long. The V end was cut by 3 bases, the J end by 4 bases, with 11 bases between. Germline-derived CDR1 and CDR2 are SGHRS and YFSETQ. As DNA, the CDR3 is TGCGCCAGCAGCTCGGGGACGGCGTACGAGCAGTACTTC. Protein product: CASSSGTAYEQYF.

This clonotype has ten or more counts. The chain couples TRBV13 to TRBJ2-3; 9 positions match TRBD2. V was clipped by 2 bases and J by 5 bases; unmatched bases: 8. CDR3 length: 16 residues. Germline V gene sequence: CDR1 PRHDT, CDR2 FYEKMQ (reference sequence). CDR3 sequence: CASSLKQGLAQDTQYF. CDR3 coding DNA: TGTGCCAGCAGCTTAAAGCAGGGACTAGCCCAAGATACGCAGTATTTT.

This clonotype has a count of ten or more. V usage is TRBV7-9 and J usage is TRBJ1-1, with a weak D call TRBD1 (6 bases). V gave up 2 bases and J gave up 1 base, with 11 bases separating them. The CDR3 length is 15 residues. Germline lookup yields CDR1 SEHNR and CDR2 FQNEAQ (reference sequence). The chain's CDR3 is CASSLIGQTNTEAFF. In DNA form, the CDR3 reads TGTGCCAGCAGCTTAATAGGACAGACGAACACTGAAGCTTTCTTT.

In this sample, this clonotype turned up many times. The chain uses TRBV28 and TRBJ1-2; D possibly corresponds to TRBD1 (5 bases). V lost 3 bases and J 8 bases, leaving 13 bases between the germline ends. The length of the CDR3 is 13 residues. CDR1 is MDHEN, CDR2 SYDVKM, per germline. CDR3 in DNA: TGTGCCAGCAGTTTGATTCAGGGAGGAGGCTACACCTTC. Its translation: CASSLIQGGGYTF.

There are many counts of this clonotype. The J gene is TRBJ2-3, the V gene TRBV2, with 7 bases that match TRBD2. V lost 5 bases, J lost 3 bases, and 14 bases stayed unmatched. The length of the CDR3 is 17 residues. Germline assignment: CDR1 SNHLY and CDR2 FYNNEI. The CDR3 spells CASSLGLKRGRTDTQYF. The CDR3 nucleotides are TGTGCCAGCAGTTTGGGACTGAAGCGGGGCAGAACAGATACGCAGTATTTT.

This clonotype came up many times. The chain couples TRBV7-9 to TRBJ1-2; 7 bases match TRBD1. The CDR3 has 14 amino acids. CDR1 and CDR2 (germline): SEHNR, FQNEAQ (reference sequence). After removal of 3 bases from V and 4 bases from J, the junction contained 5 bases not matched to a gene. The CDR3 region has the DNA TGTGCCAGCAGCTTTAAACAGGGGAGCTATGGCTACACCTTC. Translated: CASSFKQGSYGYTF. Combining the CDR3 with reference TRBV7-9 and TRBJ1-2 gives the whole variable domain DTGVSQNPRHKITKRGQNVTFRCDPISEHNRLYWYRQTLGQGPEFLTYFQNEAQLEKSRLLSDRFSAERPKGSFSTLEIQRTEQGDSAMYLCASSFKQGSYGYTFGSGTRLTVV.

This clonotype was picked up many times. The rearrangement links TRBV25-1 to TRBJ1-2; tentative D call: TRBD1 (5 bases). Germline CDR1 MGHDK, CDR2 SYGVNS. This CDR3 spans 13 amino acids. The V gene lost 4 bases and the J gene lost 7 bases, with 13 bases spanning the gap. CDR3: CASSGGVESGYTF. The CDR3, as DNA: TGTGCCAGCAGTGGAGGGGTGGAATCTGGCTACACCTTC.

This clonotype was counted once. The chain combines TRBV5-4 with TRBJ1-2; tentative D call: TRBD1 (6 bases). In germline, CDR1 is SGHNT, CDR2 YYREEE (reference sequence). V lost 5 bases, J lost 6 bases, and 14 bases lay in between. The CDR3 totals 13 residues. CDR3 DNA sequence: TGTGCCAGCAGTTCCCGGGGGCAAAATGGCTACACCTTC. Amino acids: CASSSRGQNGYTF.

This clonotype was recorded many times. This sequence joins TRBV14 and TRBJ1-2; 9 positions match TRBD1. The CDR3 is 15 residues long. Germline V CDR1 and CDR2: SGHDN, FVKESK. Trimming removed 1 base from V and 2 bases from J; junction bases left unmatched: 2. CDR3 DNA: TGTGCCAGCAGCCAAGGGACAGGGGCCAACTATGGCTACACCTTC. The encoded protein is CASSQGTGANYGYTF.

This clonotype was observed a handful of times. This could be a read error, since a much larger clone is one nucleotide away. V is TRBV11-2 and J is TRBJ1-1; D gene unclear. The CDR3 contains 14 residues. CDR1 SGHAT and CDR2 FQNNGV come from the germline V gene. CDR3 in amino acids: CVSSLSILNTEAFF. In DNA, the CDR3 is TGTGTCAGCAGCTTGAGTATTTTAAACACTGAAGCTTTCTTT.

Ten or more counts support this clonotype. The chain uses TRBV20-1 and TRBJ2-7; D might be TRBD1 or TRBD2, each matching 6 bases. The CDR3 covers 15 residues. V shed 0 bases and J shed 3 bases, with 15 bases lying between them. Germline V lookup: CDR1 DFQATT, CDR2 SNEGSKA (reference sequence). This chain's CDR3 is CSARDQGGSHYEQYF. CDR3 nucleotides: TGCAGTGCTAGAGATCAAGGGGGGAGCCACTACGAGCAGTACTTC.

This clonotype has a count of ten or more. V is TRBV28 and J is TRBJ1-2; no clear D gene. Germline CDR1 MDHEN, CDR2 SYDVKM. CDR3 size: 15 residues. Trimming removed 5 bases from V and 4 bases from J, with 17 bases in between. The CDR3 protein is CASSPAQQLAYGYTF. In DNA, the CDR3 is TGTGCCAGCAGTCCAGCGCAGCAACTGGCCTATGGCTACACCTTC.

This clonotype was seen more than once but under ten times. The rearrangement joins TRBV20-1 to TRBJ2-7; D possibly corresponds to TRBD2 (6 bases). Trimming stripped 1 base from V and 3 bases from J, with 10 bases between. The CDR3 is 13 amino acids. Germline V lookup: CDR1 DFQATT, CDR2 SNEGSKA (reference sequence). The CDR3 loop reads CSARGPGGYEQYF. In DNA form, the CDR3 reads TGCAGTGCTAGAGGGCCCGGGGGCTACGAGCAGTACTTC.

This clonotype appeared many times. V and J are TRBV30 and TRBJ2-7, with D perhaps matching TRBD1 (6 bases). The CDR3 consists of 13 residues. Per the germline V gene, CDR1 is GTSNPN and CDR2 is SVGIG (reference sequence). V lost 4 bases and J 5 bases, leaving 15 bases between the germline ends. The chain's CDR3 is CAWIVGGRHEQYF. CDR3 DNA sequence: TGTGCCTGGATTGTTGGGGGCCGTCACGAGCAGTACTTC.

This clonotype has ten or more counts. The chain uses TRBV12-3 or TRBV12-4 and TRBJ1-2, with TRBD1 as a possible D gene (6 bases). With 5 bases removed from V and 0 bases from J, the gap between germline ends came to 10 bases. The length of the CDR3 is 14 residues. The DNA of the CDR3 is TGTGCCAGCAGTACCCGGACAGCTAACTATGGCTACACCTTC. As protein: CASSTRTANYGYTF.

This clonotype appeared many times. DNA for the CDR3: TGTGCCAGCACCCCTGTAGGTCTCTACGAGCAGTACTTC. Translation: CASTPVGLYEQYF. The gene calls are TRBV11-2 and TRBJ2-7, with D uncertain. V shed 7 bases and J shed 3 bases, with 13 bases lying between them. The CDR3 runs to 13 residues. CDR1 and CDR2 from the germline V gene are SGHAT and FQNNGV.

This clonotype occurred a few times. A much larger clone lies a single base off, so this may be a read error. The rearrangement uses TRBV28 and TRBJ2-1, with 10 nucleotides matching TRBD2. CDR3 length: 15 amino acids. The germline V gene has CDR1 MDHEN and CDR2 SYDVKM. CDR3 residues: CTSNSLAGVYNEQFF. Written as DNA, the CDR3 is TGTACCAGCAATAGCCTAGCGGGAGTCTACAATGAGCAGTTCTTC.

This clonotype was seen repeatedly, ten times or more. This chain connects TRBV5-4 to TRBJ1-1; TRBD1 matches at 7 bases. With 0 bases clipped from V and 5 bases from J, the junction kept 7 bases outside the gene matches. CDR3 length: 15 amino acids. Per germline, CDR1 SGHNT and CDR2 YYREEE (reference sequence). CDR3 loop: CASSLETGRGTEAFF. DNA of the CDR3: TGTGCCAGCAGCTTGGAGACAGGGAGGGGTACTGAAGCTTTCTTT.

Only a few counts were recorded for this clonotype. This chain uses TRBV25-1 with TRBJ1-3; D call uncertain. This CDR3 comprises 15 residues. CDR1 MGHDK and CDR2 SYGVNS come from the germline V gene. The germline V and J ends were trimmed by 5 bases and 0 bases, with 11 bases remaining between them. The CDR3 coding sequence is TGTGCCAGCAGTCCACCACGGTTCTCTGGAAACACCATATATTTT. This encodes CASSPPRFSGNTIYF.

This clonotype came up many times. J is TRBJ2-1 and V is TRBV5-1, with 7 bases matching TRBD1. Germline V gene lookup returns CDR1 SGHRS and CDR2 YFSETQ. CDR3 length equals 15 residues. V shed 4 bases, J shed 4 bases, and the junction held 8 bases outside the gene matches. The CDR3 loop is CASSPDRESYNEQFF. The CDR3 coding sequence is TGCGCCAGCAGCCCCGACAGGGAATCGTACAATGAGCAGTTCTTC. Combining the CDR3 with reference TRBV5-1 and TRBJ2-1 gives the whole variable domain KAGVTQTPRYLIKTRGQQVTLSCSPISGHRSVSWYQQTPGQGLQFLFEYFSETQRNKGNFPGRFSGRQFSNSRSEMNVSTLELGDSALYLCASSPDRESYNEQFFGPGTRLTVL.

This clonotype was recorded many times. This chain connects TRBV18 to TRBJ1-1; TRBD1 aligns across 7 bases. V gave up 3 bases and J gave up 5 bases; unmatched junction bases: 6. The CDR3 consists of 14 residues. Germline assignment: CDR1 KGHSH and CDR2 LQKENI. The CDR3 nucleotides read TGTGCCAGCTCACCGGGGCACAGGGGTACTGAAGCTTTCTTT. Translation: CASSPGHRGTEAFF.

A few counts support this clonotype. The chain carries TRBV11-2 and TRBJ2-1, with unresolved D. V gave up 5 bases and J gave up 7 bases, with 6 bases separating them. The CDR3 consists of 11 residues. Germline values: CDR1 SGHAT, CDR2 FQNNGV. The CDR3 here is CASSGPNEQFF. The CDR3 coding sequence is TGTGCCAGCAGCGGGCCAAATGAGCAGTTCTTC.

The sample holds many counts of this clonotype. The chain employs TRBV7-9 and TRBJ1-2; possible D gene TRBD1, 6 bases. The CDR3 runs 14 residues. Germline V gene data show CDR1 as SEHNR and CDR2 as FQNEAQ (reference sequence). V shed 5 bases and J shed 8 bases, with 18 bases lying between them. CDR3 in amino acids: CASSPDGGRNGYTF. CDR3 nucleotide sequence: TGTGCCAGCAGCCCAGATGGGGGGCGGAACGGCTACACCTTC.

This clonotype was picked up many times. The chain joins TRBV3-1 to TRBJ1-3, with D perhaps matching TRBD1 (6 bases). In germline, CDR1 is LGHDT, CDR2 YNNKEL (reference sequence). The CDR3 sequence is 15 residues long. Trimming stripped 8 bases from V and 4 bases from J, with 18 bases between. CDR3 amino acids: CASGEQGRPGNTIYF. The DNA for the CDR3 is TGTGCCAGCGGGGAACAGGGAAGGCCGGGAAACACCATATATTTT.

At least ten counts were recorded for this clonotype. In nucleotides, the CDR3 is TGTGCCAGCAGTCCAACTAGTCCTTCCTACGAGCAGTACTTC. Amino acid sequence: CASSPTSPSYEQYF. The chain has TRBV27 and TRBJ2-7; tentatively, D is TRBD2 (5 bases). The CDR3 is made up of 14 amino acids. Germline V gene data show CDR1 as MNHEY and CDR2 as SMNVEV (reference sequence). V lost 5 bases to trimming and J lost 1 base, with 12 bases between them.